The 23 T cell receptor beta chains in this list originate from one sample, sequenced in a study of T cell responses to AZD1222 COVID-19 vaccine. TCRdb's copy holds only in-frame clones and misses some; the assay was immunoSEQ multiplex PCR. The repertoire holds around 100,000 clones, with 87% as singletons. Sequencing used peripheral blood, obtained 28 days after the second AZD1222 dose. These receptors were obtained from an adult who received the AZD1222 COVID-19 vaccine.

The CDR3 sequence is CASSLARGEVAGNTIYF. CDR3 in DNA: TGTGCCAGCAGCTTAGCGCGGGGGGAAGTAGCTGGAAACACCATATATTTT. V and J are TRBV13 and TRBJ1-3, with D maybe TRBD1 (5 bases). V lost 1 base and J lost 2, with 15 bases in between. Per germline, CDR1 PRHDT and CDR2 FYEKMQ (reference sequence). The CDR3 has 17 amino acids. Full variable domain (outside the CDR3, taken from reference TRBV13 and TRBJ1-3): AAGVIQSPRHLIKEKRETATLKCYPIPRHDTVYWYQQGPGQDPQFLISFYEKMQSDKGSIPDRFSAQQFSDYHSELNMSSLELGDSALYFCASSLARGEVAGNTIYFGEGSWLTVV.

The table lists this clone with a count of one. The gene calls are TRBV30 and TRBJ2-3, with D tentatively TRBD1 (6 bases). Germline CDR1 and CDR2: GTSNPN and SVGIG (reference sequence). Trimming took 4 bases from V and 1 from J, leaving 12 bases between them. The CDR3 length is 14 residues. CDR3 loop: CAWTGQTRTDTQYF. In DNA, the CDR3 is TGTGCCTGGACCGGACAGACACGCACAGATACGCAGTATTTT.

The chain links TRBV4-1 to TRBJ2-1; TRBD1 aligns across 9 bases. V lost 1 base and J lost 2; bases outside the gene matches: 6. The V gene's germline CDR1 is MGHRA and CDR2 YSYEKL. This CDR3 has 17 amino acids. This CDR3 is CASSQGSTGGAYNEQFF. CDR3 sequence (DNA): TGCGCCAGCAGCCAAGGGTCAACAGGGGGCGCCTACAATGAGCAGTTCTTC.

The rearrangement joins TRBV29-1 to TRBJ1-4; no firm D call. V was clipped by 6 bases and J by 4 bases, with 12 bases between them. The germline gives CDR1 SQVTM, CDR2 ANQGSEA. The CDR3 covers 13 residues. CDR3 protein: CSVAGRSNEKLFF. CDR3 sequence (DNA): TGCAGCGTGGCCGGTCGCAGTAATGAAAAACTGTTTTTT.

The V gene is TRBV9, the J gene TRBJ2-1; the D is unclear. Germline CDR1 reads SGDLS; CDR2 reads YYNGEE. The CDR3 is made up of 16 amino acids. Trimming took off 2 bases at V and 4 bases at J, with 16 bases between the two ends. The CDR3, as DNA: TGTGCCAGCAGCGTCTACCTTATTTCCCCGTACAATGAGCAGTTCTTC. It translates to CASSVYLISPYNEQFF.

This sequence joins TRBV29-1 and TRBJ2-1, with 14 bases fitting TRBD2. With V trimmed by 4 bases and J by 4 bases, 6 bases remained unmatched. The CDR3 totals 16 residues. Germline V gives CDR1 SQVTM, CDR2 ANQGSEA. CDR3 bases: TGCAGCGTTGCAGGACTAGCGGGAGGATCTTACAATGAGCAGTTCTTC. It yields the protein CSVAGLAGGSYNEQFF.

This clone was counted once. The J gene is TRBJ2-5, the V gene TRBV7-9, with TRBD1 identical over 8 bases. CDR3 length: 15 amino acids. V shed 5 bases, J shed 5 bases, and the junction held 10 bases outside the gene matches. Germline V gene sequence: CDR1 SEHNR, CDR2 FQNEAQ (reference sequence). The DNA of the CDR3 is TGTGCCAGCAGCCCCGGACAGGGTGGTTTGGAGACCCAGTACTTC. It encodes CASSPGQGGLETQYF.

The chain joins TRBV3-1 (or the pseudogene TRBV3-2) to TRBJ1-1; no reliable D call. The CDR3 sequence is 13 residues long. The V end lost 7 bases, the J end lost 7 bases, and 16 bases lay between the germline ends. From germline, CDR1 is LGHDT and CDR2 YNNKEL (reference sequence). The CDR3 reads CASTRAPDGEAFF. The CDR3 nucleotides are TGTGCCAGCACCCGCGCTCCGGATGGTGAAGCTTTCTTT.

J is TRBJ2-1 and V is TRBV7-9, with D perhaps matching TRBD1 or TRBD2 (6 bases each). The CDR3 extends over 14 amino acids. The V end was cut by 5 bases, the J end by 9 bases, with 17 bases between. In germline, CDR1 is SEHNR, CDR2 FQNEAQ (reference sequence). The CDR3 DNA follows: TGTGCCAGCAGCCCTCTTGGGGGGCGCTTTGAGCAGTTCTTC. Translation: CASSPLGGRFEQFF.

Here the CDR3 reads CASSFSVSYEQYF. In nucleotides, the CDR3 is TGCGCCAGCAGTTTTTCCGTATCCTACGAGCAGTACTTC. V gene TRBV10-1 combines with J gene TRBJ2-7; D remains ambiguous. The CDR3 spans 13 residues. CDR1 is WNHNN and CDR2 is SYGVQD in the germline V gene (reference sequence). V lost 5 bases and J 1 base, leaving 9 bases between the germline ends.

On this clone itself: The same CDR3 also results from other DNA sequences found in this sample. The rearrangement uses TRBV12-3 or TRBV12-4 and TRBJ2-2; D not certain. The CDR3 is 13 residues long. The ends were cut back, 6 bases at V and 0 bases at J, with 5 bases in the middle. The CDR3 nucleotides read TGTGCCAGCAGCGGACCGAACACCGGGGAGCTGTTTTTT. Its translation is CASSGPNTGELFF.

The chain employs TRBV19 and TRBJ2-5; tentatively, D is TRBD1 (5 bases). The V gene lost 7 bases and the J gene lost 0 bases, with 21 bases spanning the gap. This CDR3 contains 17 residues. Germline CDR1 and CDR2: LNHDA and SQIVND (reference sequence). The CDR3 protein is CASTGRALLTNQETQYF. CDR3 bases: TGTGCCAGTACCGGCAGGGCCTTACTTACAAACCAAGAGACCCAGTACTTC. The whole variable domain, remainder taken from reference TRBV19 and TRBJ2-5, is DGGITQSPKYLFRKEGQNVTLSCEQNLNHDAMYWYRQDPGQGLRLIYYSQIVNDFQKGDIAEGYSVSREKKESFPLTVTSAQKNPTAFYLCASTGRALLTNQETQYFGPGTRLLVL.

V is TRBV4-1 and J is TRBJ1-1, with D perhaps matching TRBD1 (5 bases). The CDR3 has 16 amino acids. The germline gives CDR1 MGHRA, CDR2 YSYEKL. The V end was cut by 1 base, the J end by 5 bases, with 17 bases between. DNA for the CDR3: TGCGCCAGCAGCCAAGGGGAGGCAGGGTTGGTGACTGAAGCTTTCTTT. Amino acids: CASSQGEAGLVTEAFF.

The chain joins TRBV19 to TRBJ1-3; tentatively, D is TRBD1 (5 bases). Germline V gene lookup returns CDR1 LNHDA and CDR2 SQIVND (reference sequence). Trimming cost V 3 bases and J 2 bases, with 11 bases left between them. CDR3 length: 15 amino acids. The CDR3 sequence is CASSISSRAGNTIYF. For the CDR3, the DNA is TGTGCCAGTAGTATCTCATCCAGGGCTGGAAACACCATATATTTT.

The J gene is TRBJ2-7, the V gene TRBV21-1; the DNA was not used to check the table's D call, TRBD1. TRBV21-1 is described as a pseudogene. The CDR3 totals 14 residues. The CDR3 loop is CASNRAGDSYEQYF. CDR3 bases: TGTGCCAGCAATCGAGCAGGCGATTCCTACGAGCAGTACTTC.

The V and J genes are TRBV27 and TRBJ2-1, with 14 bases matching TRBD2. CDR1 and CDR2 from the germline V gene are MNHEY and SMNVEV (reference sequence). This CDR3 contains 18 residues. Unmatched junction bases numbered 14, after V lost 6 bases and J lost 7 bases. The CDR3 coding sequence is TGTGCCAGCAGCCGACTAGCGGGGGGGCTCCTTATTTCAAATGAGCAGTTCTTC. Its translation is CASSRLAGGLLISNEQFF.

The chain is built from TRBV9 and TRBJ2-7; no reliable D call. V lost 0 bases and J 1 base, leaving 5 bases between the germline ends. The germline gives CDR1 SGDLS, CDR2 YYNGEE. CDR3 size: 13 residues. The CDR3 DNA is TGTGCCAGCAGCGTAGCTTCTTCCTACGAGCAGTACTTC. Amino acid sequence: CASSVASSYEQYF.

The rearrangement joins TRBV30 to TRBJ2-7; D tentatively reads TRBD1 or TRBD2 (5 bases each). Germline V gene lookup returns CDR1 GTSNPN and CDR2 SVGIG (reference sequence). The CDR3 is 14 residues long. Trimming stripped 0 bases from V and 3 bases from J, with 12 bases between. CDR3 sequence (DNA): TGTGCCTGGAGTGTTGGGGCAGGGAGCTACGAGCAGTACTTC. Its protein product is CAWSVGAGSYEQYF.

CDR3 in DNA: TGTGCCAGCAGTTCCGGAACCGGCGGCATGGTGTATGGCTACACCTTC. Protein product: CASSSGTGGMVYGYTF. The chain employs TRBV6-5 and TRBJ1-2; D ambiguous. The ends were cut back, 4 bases at V and 5 bases at J, with 20 bases in the middle. Germline CDR1 MNHEY, CDR2 SVGAGI. The CDR3 is 16 amino acids.

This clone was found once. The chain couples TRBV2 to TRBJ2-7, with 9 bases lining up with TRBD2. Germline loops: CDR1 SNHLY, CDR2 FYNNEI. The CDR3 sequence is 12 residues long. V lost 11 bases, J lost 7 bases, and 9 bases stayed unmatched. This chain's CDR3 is CAVPGLAEEQYF. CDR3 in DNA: TGTGCCGTACCGGGACTAGCTGAAGAGCAGTACTTC.

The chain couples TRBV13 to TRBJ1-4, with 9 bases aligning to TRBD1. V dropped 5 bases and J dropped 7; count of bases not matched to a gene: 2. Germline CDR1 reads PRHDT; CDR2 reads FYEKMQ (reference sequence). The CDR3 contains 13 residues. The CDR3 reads CASSVQGAEKLFF. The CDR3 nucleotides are TGTGCCAGCAGCGTACAGGGGGCTGAAAAACTGTTTTTT.

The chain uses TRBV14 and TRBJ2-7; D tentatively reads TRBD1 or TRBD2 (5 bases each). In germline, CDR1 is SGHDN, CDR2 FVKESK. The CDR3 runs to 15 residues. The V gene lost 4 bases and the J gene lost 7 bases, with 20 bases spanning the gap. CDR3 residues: CASSRWNGGLGEQYF. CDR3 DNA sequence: TGTGCCAGCAGCCGGTGGAATGGGGGATTGGGGGAGCAGTACTTC.

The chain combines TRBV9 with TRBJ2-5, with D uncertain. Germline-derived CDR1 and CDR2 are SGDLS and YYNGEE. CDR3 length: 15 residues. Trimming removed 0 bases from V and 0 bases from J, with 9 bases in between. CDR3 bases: TGTGCCAGCAGCGTAGATGGGAACCACCAAGAGACCCAGTACTTC. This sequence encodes CASSVDGNHQETQYF.